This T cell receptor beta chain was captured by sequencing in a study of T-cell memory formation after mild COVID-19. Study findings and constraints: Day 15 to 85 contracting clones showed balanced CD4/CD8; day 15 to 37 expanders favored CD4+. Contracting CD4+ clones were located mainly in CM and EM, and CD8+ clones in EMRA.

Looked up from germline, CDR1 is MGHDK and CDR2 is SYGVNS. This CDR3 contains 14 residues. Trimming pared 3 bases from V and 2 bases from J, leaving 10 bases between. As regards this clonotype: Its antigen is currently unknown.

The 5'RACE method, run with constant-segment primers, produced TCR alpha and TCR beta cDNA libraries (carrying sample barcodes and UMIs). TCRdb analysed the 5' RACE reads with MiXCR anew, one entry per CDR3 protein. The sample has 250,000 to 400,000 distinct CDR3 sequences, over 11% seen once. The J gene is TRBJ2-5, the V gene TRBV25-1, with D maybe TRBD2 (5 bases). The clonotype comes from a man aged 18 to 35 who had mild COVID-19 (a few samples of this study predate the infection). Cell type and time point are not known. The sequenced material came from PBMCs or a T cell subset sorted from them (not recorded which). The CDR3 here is CASSDRLSQETQYF. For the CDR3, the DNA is TGTGCCAGCAGTGACAGACTATCTCAAGAGACCCAGTACTTC. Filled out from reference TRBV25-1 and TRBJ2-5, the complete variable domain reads EADIYQTPRYLVIGTGKKITLECSQTMGHDKMYWYQQDPGMELHLIHYSYGVNSTEKGDLSSESTVSRIRTEHFPLTLESARPSHTSQYLCASSDRLSQETQYFGPGTRLLVL.